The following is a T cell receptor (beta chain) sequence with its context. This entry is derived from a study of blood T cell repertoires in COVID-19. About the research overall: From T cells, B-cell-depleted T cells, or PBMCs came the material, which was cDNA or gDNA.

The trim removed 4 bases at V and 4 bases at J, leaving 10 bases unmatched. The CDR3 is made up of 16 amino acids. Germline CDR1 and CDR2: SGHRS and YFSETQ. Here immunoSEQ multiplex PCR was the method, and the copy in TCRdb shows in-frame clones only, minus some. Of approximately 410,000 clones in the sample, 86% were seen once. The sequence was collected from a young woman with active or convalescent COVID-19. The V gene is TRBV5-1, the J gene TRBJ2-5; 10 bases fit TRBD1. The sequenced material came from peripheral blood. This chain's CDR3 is CASSNRDRGTGETQYF. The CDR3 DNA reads TGCGCCAGCAGCAACCGGGACAGGGGAACAGGAGAGACCCAGTACTTC.